The 28 T cell receptor beta chains in this list originate from one sample, sequenced in a study of blood T cell repertoires in COVID-19. Generated by immunoSEQ multiplex PCR, the TCRdb table keeps only in-frame clones and is missing some. The data hold some 100,000 clones, with roughly 85% observed a single time. The sequenced sample consisted of peripheral blood. The receptors here all came from a man between 65 and 85 years old with active or convalescent COVID-19.

V is TRBV11-3 and J is TRBJ1-4; D uncertain. Trimming removed 4 bases from V and 5 bases from J, with 23 bases in between. The CDR3 extends over 18 amino acids. The germline gives CDR1 SGHNT, CDR2 YENEEA. The CDR3 DNA reads as TGTGCCAGCAGCTACCCCCCGAGGAGCCGACGGCCCAATGAAAAACTGTTTTTT. Its protein is CASSYPPRSRRPNEKLFF.

V usage is TRBV21-1 and J usage is TRBJ1-4. TRBV21-1 has pseudogene status. CDR3 size: 16 residues. The DNA of the CDR3 is TGTGCCAGCAGCAAAGCAGGGGGGGGCGTTGGTGAAAAACTGTTTTTT. Amino acid sequence: CASSKAGGGVGEKLFF.

The rearrangement uses TRBV7-2 and TRBJ1-2, with D unresolved. The CDR3 length is 15 residues. Germline V lookup: CDR1 SGHTA, CDR2 FQGNSA. V lost 2 bases, J lost 4 bases, and 14 bases lay in between. The CDR3 DNA sequence: TGTGCCAGCAGCTTATCGCGGGCGGTACCCTATGGCTACACCTTC. The encoded protein is CASSLSRAVPYGYTF.

The V gene is TRBV27, the J gene TRBJ2-1, with 13 bases identical to TRBD2. Trimming cost V 6 bases and J 6 bases; bases outside gene matches: 2. The CDR3 contains 14 residues. Per germline, CDR1 MNHEY and CDR2 SMNVEV (reference sequence). DNA for the CDR3: TGTGCCAGCAGACTAGCGGGGGGGCGCAATGAGCAGTTCTTC. It specifies CASRLAGGRNEQFF.

The V and J genes are TRBV3-1 (or the pseudogene TRBV3-2) and TRBJ2-5; 10 bases are a match to TRBD2. Germline trimming cut 4 bases from V and 5 bases from J; bases unmatched to any gene: 13. The V gene's germline CDR1 is LGHDT and CDR2 YNNKEL (reference sequence). CDR3 length: 17 residues. The CDR3 here is CASSLSGTSVPSETQYF. The CDR3 coding sequence is TGTGCCAGCAGCCTTAGTGGGACTAGCGTCCCGTCGGAGACCCAGTACTTC.

The chain joins TRBV13 to TRBJ2-7, with TRBD1 as a possible D gene (6 bases). CDR3 length equals 13 residues. Trimming stripped 4 bases from V and 6 bases from J, with 13 bases between. The germline CDR1 and CDR2 sequences are PRHDT and FYEKMQ (reference sequence). CDR3 protein: CASSSQGLGEQYF. For the CDR3, the DNA is TGTGCCAGCAGCTCACAGGGTCTCGGCGAGCAGTACTTC.

This rearrangement joins TRBV27 to TRBJ2-2, with 7 bases identical to TRBD2. V trimming: 5 bases; J trimming: 6 bases; junction bases outside the gene matches: 3. CDR1 is MNHEY and CDR2 is SMNVEV in the germline V gene (reference sequence). CDR3 length: 13 residues. DNA for the CDR3: TGTGCCAGCAGTCCCACTAGCGCCGGGGAGCTGTTTTTT. Translated, it gives CASSPTSAGELFF.

The chain recombines TRBV18 with TRBJ1-1; 7 positions agree with TRBD1. The length of the CDR3 is 17 residues. Germline CDR1 and CDR2: KGHSH and LQKENI. Trimming cost V 2 bases and J 4 bases; bases outside gene matches: 13. The CDR3 sequence: CASSPGGTFRGSTEAFF. CDR3 sequence (DNA): TGTGCCAGCTCACCAGGGGGGACCTTCAGGGGGAGCACTGAAGCTTTCTTT. Looking up the rest from reference TRBV18 and TRBJ1-1 gives the full variable domain: NAGVMQNPRHLVRRRGQEARLRCSPMKGHSHVYWYRQLPEEGLKFMVYLQKENIIDESGMPKERFSAEFPKEGPSILRIQQVVRGDSAAYFCASSPGGTFRGSTEAFFGQGTRLTVV.

The chain employs TRBV5-5 and TRBJ1-2; D gene unclear. This CDR3 is 14 amino acids long. Germline V gives CDR1 SGHKS, CDR2 YYEKEE (reference sequence). V was cut by 2 bases and J by 0 bases, with 8 bases left in between. The CDR3: CASSFSGTNYGYTF. In nucleotides, the CDR3 is TGTGCCAGCAGCTTCTCGGGGACTAACTATGGCTACACCTTC.

The chain joins TRBV28 to TRBJ1-2; TRBD1 matches 7 bases. The CDR3 is 13 residues long. The J segment lost 6 bases and the V segment lost 7 bases, leaving 8 bases of the junction unmatched. CDR1 and CDR2 from the germline V gene are MDHEN and SYDVKM. CDR3 bases: TGTGCCAGCATTACCGCAGGGGGAGATGGCTACACCTTC. Protein product: CASITAGGDGYTF.

The V gene is TRBV7-6, the J gene TRBJ2-5; perhaps TRBD2 as D (5 bases). V was cut by 7 bases and J by 5 bases, with 17 bases left in between. Germline CDR1 is SGHVS and CDR2 is FNYEAQ. The CDR3 has 14 residues. CDR3 DNA sequence: TGTGCCAGCACCTTTAGTGACGGGGTCGAGACCCAGTACTTC. Translated, it gives CASTFSDGVETQYF.

This chain connects TRBV6-1 to TRBJ1-6, with 9 bases identical to TRBD1. The CDR3 spans 15 residues. The ends lost 3 bases at V and 7 bases at J; junction bases unmatched: 4. Germline CDR1 and CDR2: MNHNS and SASEGT. CDR3 residues: CASSDPGTGNSPLHF. DNA for the CDR3: TGTGCCAGCAGTGACCCCGGGACAGGGAATTCACCCCTCCACTTT.

This clone was counted between two and nine times. The V gene is TRBV30, the J gene TRBJ2-7, with 9 bases fitting TRBD1. V lost 8 bases and J lost 6; bases outside the gene matches: 8. The germline V gene has CDR1 GTSNPN and CDR2 SVGIG (reference sequence). This CDR3 comprises 12 residues. DNA of the CDR3: TGTGCCACGGATAAGACAGGGGGCGAGCAGTACTTC. This gives the protein CATDKTGGEQYF.

CDR3 residues: CASRPGTGLGNTIYF. CDR3 bases: TGTGCCAGCAGGCCGGGGACAGGCCTTGGAAACACCATATATTTT. The rearrangement links TRBV6-5 to TRBJ1-3; TRBD1 agrees at 8 bases. From germline, CDR1 is MNHEY and CDR2 SVGAGI. This CDR3 has 15 residues. V shed 6 bases, J shed 3 bases, and the junction held 7 bases outside the gene matches.

J is TRBJ2-2 and V is TRBV7-6, with a weak D call TRBD1 (6 bases). Trimming took off 4 bases at V and 4 bases at J, with 16 bases between the two ends. The CDR3 consists of 16 residues. Germline values: CDR1 SGHVS, CDR2 FNYEAQ. The CDR3 DNA is TGTGCCAGCAGCTCACAGGGACGGCTGGCCACCGGGGAGCTGTTTTTT. Translated, it gives CASSSQGRLATGELFF.

This clone was observed many times. This chain connects TRBV5-1 to TRBJ2-1, with 9 bases identical to TRBD1. J lost 4 bases, V lost 4 bases, and 6 bases had no gene match. The germline V gene encodes CDR1 SGHRS and CDR2 YFSETQ. The CDR3 totals 15 residues. The DNA of the CDR3 is TGCGCCAGCAGCATGGGACAGGGTAAATACAATGAGCAGTTCTTC. It specifies CASSMGQGKYNEQFF.

This chain joins TRBV7-2 and TRBJ2-1, with 7 bases matching TRBD1. Germline V gene data show CDR1 as SGHTA and CDR2 as FQGNSA. The CDR3 covers 16 residues. The V gene end was trimmed by 5 bases and the J gene end by 1 base; junction bases not matched to a gene: 8. CDR3 sequence (DNA): TGTGCCAGCAGCGGACAGGCAACCTTATCCTACAATGAGCAGTTCTTC. Translating gives CASSGQATLSYNEQFF.

This clone showed up just a few times. This CDR3 is also generated by other DNA sequences in the sample. The rearrangement uses TRBV18 and TRBJ1-5; D ambiguous. The germline V gene has CDR1 KGHSH and CDR2 LQKENI. The CDR3 consists of 15 residues. With 1 base removed from V and 4 bases from J, the gap between germline ends came to 11 bases. The CDR3 nucleotides read TGTGCCAGCTCACCACTCGGAGGAGAGAATCAGCCCCAGCATTTT. Amino acid sequence: CASSPLGGENQPQHF.

The chain couples TRBV3-1 (or the pseudogene TRBV3-2) to TRBJ2-2; TRBD1 might be the D (6 bases). Germline V lookup: CDR1 LGHDT, CDR2 YNNKEL (reference sequence). Trimming shortened V by 1 base and J by 2 bases, and 14 bases separated the two germline ends. CDR3 length equals 17 residues. The CDR3 sequence: CASSQARAGANTGELFF. Written as DNA, the CDR3 is TGTGCCAGCAGCCAAGCCCGAGCAGGGGCTAACACCGGGGAGCTGTTTTTT.

This clone was observed a few times. The chain recombines TRBV4-1 with TRBJ1-2; TRBD1 matches 7 bases. V dropped 2 bases and J dropped 4; count of bases not matched to a gene: 10. Germline CDR1 is MGHRA and CDR2 is YSYEKL. This CDR3 region has 16 residues. CDR3 nucleotides: TGCGCCAGCAGCCAATCCCGGACAGGTCCTATCTATGGCTACACCTTC. It translates to CASSQSRTGPIYGYTF.

This clone was picked up a small number of times. The V and J genes are TRBV19 and TRBJ2-7, with 7 nucleotides matching TRBD1. Germline V lookup: CDR1 LNHDA, CDR2 SQIVND (reference sequence). V lost 5 bases and J lost 5; bases outside the gene matches: 3. The CDR3 is 12 residues long. The CDR3 is CASSADRDEQYF. CDR3 nucleotide sequence: TGTGCCAGTAGTGCCGACAGGGACGAGCAGTACTTC.

This chain connects TRBV9 to TRBJ2-2, with TRBD2 matching 11 bases. This CDR3 is 17 amino acids long. J lost 4 bases, V lost 1 base, and 6 bases had no gene match. Germline CDR1 SGDLS, CDR2 YYNGEE. CDR3 DNA sequence: TGTGCCAGCAGCGTAAAACTAGCGGGAGTTCGCACCGGGGAGCTGTTTTTT. Its protein is CASSVKLAGVRTGELFF.

The chain has TRBV6-5 and TRBJ1-1; D perhaps matches TRBD1 (5 bases). Germline CDR1 and CDR2: MNHEY and SVGAGI. Trimming cost V 6 bases and J 5 bases, with 16 bases left between them. The CDR3 has 14 amino acids. The CDR3, as DNA: TGTGCCAGCAGCTGGGGCAGGGTAATGACTGAAGCTTTCTTT. It translates to CASSWGRVMTEAFF.

The chain carries TRBV24-1 and TRBJ1-5; TRBD1 is a possible D gene (5 bases). This CDR3 comprises 16 residues. In germline, CDR1 is KGHDR, CDR2 SFDVKD. The V gene lost 3 bases and the J gene lost 6 bases, with 17 bases spanning the gap. This CDR3 reads CATSDAQGISFQPQHF. CDR3 coding DNA: TGTGCCACCAGTGATGCTCAGGGTATCTCCTTTCAGCCCCAGCATTTT.

The rearrangement uses TRBV24-1 and TRBJ2-5; unclear D gene. Between the trimmed V and J ends, which lost 4 bases and 2 bases, there was a span of 10 bases. Germline CDR1 and CDR2: KGHDR and SFDVKD. CDR3 length: 14 amino acids. CDR3 region: CATSEVAGQETQYF. Written as DNA, the CDR3 is TGTGCCACCAGTGAAGTGGCAGGACAAGAGACCCAGTACTTC.

The chain uses TRBV7-9 and TRBJ2-1; D is perhaps TRBD2 (6 bases). The germline V gene encodes CDR1 SEHNR and CDR2 FQNEAQ (reference sequence). Trimming pared 1 base from V and 7 bases from J, leaving 11 bases between. CDR3 length equals 14 residues. CDR3 nucleotide sequence: TGTGCCAGCAGCTTAGTTTCCGGGACTAATGAGCAGTTCTTC. Its protein product is CASSLVSGTNEQFF.

This chain uses TRBV29-1 with TRBJ2-6, with 7 bases fitting TRBD2. This CDR3 spans 14 amino acids. The germline V gene encodes CDR1 SQVTM and CDR2 ANQGSEA. After removal of 6 bases from V and 4 bases from J, the junction contained 6 bases not matched to a gene. This CDR3 is CSVGEGTGANVLTF. The CDR3 bases are TGCAGCGTGGGGGAGGGGACCGGGGCCAACGTCCTGACTTTC.

The CDR3 coding sequence is TGTGCCAGCAGCTCCGGGGGGATTTCTTCGAATGAGCAGTTCTTC. Amino acid sequence: CASSSGGISSNEQFF. V usage is TRBV5-4 and J usage is TRBJ2-1, with 7 bases identical to TRBD2. CDR1 and CDR2 from the germline V gene are SGHNT and YYREEE (reference sequence). The trim removed 3 bases at V and 7 bases at J, leaving 10 bases unmatched. CDR3 length: 15 amino acids.